The T cell receptor beta chain under discussion was sequenced for a study of CD8+ T cells in alopecia areata. Losses at the gene ends were 5 bases for V and 4 bases for J; bases not matched to a gene: 11. The CDR3 has 16 amino acids. Germline values: CDR1 SGHAT, CDR2 FQNNGV. Reverse transcribed after extraction, RNA yielded cDNA as the sequencing template. Repertoires were generated with immunoSEQ multiplex PCR, while TCRdb's copy carries only in-frame clones and drops some. In the table there are 150,000 to 200,000 clones, under 80% of which are singletons. Documented treatment: oral pan-JAK inhibitor, 5-10 mg twice daily.

The sequences come from CD4+ T cells sorted from blood, collected at week 49, from a patient treated with tofacitinib. The chain uses TRBV11-2 and TRBJ1-1, with 9 bases matching TRBD1. This clonotype originated in a human donor with alopecia areata. CDR3 sequence (DNA): TGTGCCAGCAGCCACGCTACGTTACAGGGGGCCACTGAAGCTTTCTTT. Translating it yields CASSHATLQGATEAFF.